One and the same sample provided the 13 T cell receptor beta chains below, sequenced in a study of blood T cell repertoires in COVID-19. Sequenced by immunoSEQ multiplex PCR; TCRdb stores in-frame clones only, minus some. The profile shows some 30,000 clones, roughly 88% of them singletons. The sample taken for sequencing was peripheral blood. The receptors here all came from a human donor in a cohort sampled during active COVID-19.

V is TRBV7-2 and J is TRBJ2-2, with 10 bases lining up with TRBD1. CDR3 length equals 15 residues. V trimming: 3 bases; J trimming: 7 bases; junction bases outside the gene matches: 5. The germline V gene encodes CDR1 SGHTA and CDR2 FQGNSA. CDR3 residues: CASSLRQGAIGELFF. The DNA for the CDR3 is TGTGCCAGCAGCTTGCGACAGGGGGCGATCGGGGAGCTGTTTTTT.

The chain is built from TRBV2 and TRBJ2-7, with 7 positions matching TRBD2. CDR1 is SNHLY and CDR2 is FYNNEI in the germline V gene. The CDR3 length is 12 residues. The chain's CDR3 is CASGDFPYEQYF. CDR3 coding DNA: TGTGCGAGCGGGGACTTCCCCTACGAGCAGTACTTC. The full variable domain, in which reference TRBV2 and TRBJ2-7 provide the parts outside the CDR3, is EPEVTQTPSHQVTQMGQEVILRCVPISNHLYFYWYRQILGQKVEFLVSFYNNEISEKSEIFDDQFSVERPDGSNFTLKIRSTKLEDSAMYFCASGDFPYEQYFGPGTRLTVT.

This clone was detected only once. This chain uses TRBV5-4 with TRBJ2-3; 10 positions agree with TRBD2. CDR3 length: 16 residues. CDR1 and CDR2 from the germline V gene are SGHNT and YYREEE (reference sequence). Trimming cost V 4 bases and J 2 bases; bases outside gene matches: 7. The CDR3 DNA reads as TGTGCCAGCAGCCTGGGGACTAGCGTACTCACAGATACGCAGTATTTT. Translating it yields CASSLGTSVLTDTQYF.

V usage is TRBV6-5 and J usage is TRBJ1-6, with TRBD1 matching over 8 bases. Germline CDR1 and CDR2: MNHEY and SVGAGI. The CDR3 totals 16 residues. The V and J ends lost 0 bases and 6 bases, in that order; junction bases with no gene match: 4. CDR3 loop: CASSYSTGALNSPLHF. As DNA, the CDR3 is TGTGCCAGCAGTTACTCGACAGGGGCCCTTAATTCACCCCTCCACTTT.

This chain uses TRBV5-1 with TRBJ2-1, with 12 positions matching TRBD2. The germline gives CDR1 SGHRS, CDR2 YFSETQ. Trimming took 4 bases from V and 9 from J; bases not matched to a gene: 11. CDR3 length: 16 amino acids. CDR3 loop: CASSAPSGGVVREQFF. The DNA of the CDR3 is TGCGCCAGCAGCGCCCCTAGCGGGGGGGTGGTCCGTGAGCAGTTCTTC.

J is TRBJ2-7 and V is TRBV14; 8 bases fit TRBD1. Germline trimming cut 8 bases from V and 1 base from J; bases unmatched to any gene: 4. CDR1 is SGHDN and CDR2 is FVKESK in the germline V gene. The CDR3 covers 13 residues. CDR3 sequence: CASRQGTSYEQYF. CDR3 bases: TGTGCCAGCCGACAGGGGACTTCCTACGAGCAGTACTTC. The full variable domain, completed using reference TRBV14 and TRBJ2-7, is EAGVTQFPSHSVIEKGQTVTLRCDPISGHDNLYWYRRVMGKEIKFLLHFVKESKQDESGMPNNRFLAERTGGTYSTLKVQPAELEDSGVYFCASRQGTSYEQYFGPGTRLTVT.

The rearrangement links TRBV10-3 to TRBJ1-2, with 9 nucleotides matching TRBD1. Trimming took 3 bases from V and 8 from J; bases not matched to a gene: 1. This CDR3 region has 12 residues. CDR1 is ENHRY and CDR2 is SYGVKD in the germline V gene. CDR3 in amino acids: CAISEQGAGYTF. DNA of the CDR3: TGTGCCATCAGTGAACAGGGGGCCGGCTACACCTTC.

V gene TRBV6-1 combines with J gene TRBJ2-3; D uncertain. From germline, CDR1 is MNHNS and CDR2 SASEGT. CDR3 length: 15 amino acids. The V end was cut by 0 bases, the J end by 0 bases, with 7 bases between. The CDR3 loop reads CASSEAGTSTDTQYF. The CDR3 DNA is TGTGCCAGCAGTGAAGCGGGCACCAGCACAGATACGCAGTATTTT.

The chain couples TRBV19 to TRBJ1-2; D is perhaps TRBD1 (6 bases). This CDR3 is 12 amino acids long. Deletions cut 10 bases from V and 0 bases from J, with 9 bases between. The germline V gene encodes CDR1 LNHDA and CDR2 SQIVND (reference sequence). For the CDR3, the DNA is TGTGCCACCACAGGGACTAACTATGGCTACACCTTC. Its protein product is CATTGTNYGYTF.

This clone was recorded only once. As DNA, the CDR3 is TGTGCCAGCAGCCGGACACGCCAAGAGACCCAGTACTTC. Its translation is CASSRTRQETQYF. The V call is TRBV27, the J call TRBJ2-5; tentatively, D is TRBD1 (5 bases). CDR1 is MNHEY, CDR2 SMNVEV, per germline (reference sequence). V was cut by 6 bases and J by 1 base, with 9 bases left in between. This CDR3 has 13 amino acids.

The chain recombines TRBV13 with TRBJ2-3; TRBD2 aligns across 12 bases. The germline V gene has CDR1 PRHDT and CDR2 FYEKMQ (reference sequence). Trimming took 0 bases from V and 3 from J; bases not matched to a gene: 1. The CDR3 loop spans 16 amino acids. The CDR3 DNA is TGTGCCAGCAGCTTAGGACTAGCGGGGGGAACAGATACGCAGTATTTT. Translated: CASSLGLAGGTDTQYF. The whole variable domain, filled in from reference TRBV13 and TRBJ2-3, reads AAGVIQSPRHLIKEKRETATLKCYPIPRHDTVYWYQQGPGQDPQFLISFYEKMQSDKGSIPDRFSAQQFSDYHSELNMSSLELGDSALYFCASSLGLAGGTDTQYFGPGTRLTVL.

The rearrangement joins TRBV11-2 to TRBJ1-6; D remains ambiguous. V was shortened by 0 bases and J by 7 bases, with 13 bases between the two germline ends. Per germline, CDR1 SGHAT and CDR2 FQNNGV. This CDR3 spans 16 amino acids. The CDR3 sequence: CASSLDPGMRNSPLHF. CDR3 sequence (DNA): TGTGCCAGCAGCTTAGATCCGGGGATGAGGAATTCACCCCTCCACTTT.

The genes are TRBV7-3 and TRBJ2-5; TRBD2 matches 7 bases. CDR1 is SGHTA and CDR2 is FQGTGA in the germline V gene. Unmatched junction bases numbered 8, after V lost 5 bases and J lost 2 bases. The CDR3 contains 15 residues. The CDR3, as DNA: TGTGCCAGCAGCCCCGGGGCTAGCGGTCAAGAGACCCAGTACTTC. Protein product: CASSPGASGQETQYF. The whole variable domain, filled in from reference TRBV7-3 and TRBJ2-5, reads GAGVSQTPSNKVTEKGKYVELRCDPISGHTALYWYRQSLGQGPEFLIYFQGTGAADDSGLPNDRFFAVRPEGSVSTLKIQRTERGDSAVYLCASSPGASGQETQYFGPGTRLLVL.